This entry concerns a single T cell receptor (beta chain). Its antigen is not known. The sample originates from a study of Graves' ophthalmopathy and Graves' hyperthyroidism. In the study overall: There was a collection of peripheral blood at initial diagnosis, before any treatment.

The trim removed 6 bases at V and 6 bases at J, leaving 5 bases unmatched. From germline, CDR1 is DFQATT and CDR2 SNEGSKA (reference sequence). The CDR3 extends over 12 amino acids. Overall study findings and caveats: Blood also harbored most expanded thyroid clonotypes above 0.001 frequency.

A duration under 3 months, NOSPECS ≥4, CAS ≥3 and moderate-to-severe activity characterized the donors with ophthalmopathy. As diagnostic evidence, clinical symptoms, serum thyroxine, TRAb, thyroid ultrasound and orbital computed tomography were relied upon. Amplified material comprised TCR beta CDR3 regions derived from RNA transcripts. RT-PCR was first run with HTBI primers, then multiplex PCR in a second round. TCRdb passed the multiplex PCR reads through MiXCR, listing each CDR3 protein once. The sample holds about 220,000 distinct CDR3 sequences, roughly 21% seen once. The sequenced material came from peripheral blood. The receptor was derived from a woman between 50 and 59 years old with Graves' ophthalmopathy. The chain is built from TRBV20-1 and TRBJ1-1; 9 positions agree with TRBD1. CDR3 residues: CSAKGQGSEAFF. For the CDR3, the DNA is TGCAGTGCGAAGGGACAGGGTTCTGAAGCTTTCTTT.